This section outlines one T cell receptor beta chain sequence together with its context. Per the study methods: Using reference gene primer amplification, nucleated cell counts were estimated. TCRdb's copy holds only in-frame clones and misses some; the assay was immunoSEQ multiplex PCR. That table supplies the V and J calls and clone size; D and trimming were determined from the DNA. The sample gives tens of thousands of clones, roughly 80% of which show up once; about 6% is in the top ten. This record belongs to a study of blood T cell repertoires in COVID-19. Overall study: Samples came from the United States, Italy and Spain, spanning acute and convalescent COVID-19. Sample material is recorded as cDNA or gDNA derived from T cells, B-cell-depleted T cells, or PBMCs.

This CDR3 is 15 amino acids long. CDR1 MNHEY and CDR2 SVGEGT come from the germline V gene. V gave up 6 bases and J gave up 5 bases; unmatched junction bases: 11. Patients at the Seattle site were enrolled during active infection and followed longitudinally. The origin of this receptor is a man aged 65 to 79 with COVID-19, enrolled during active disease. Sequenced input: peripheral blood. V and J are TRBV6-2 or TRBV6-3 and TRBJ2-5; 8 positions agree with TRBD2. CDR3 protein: CASSKTGTRWETQYF. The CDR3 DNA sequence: TGTGCCAGCAGCAAAACCGGGACTAGATGGGAGACCCAGTACTTC.